The entry below gives a single T cell receptor (beta chain) sequence along with its context. Its matching antigen is unknown. Libraries were prepared by immunoSEQ multiplex PCR; TCRdb keeps only in-frame clonotypes and omits some of them. The table lists roughly 6,000 clones, 84% of them singletons. The source of the sample is a study of T cells in localized non-small cell lung cancer. Whole-study findings and limits: The study found T cell clonality highest in uninvolved adjacent lung, above tumor. Across samples, adjacent lung featured a median around 55 of the top 100 tumor clones. Heterogeneity remains possible because sequencing was limited to only one tumor region. Higher adjacent-lung clonality was associated with shorter survival.

Per the germline V gene, CDR1 is SGHKS and CDR2 is YYEKEE (reference sequence). The V end was cut by 1 base, the J end by 8 bases, with 22 bases between. CDR3 length: 17 residues. The gene calls are TRBV5-5 and TRBJ2-1; D is ambiguous. Sequencing used peripheral blood mononuclear cells, obtained before any cancer treatment. This clonotype was sampled from a female donor over 55 with stage II lung adenocarcinoma. CDR3 sequence: CASSLYVRADPPDEQFF. CDR3 bases: TGTGCCAGCAGCTTGTACGTCCGGGCGGACCCCCCCGATGAGCAGTTCTTC.